This entry lists 22 T cell receptor beta chains sequenced from one sample in a study of cytomegalovirus exposure and HLA in healthy donors (dated by TCRdb to the late 2010s). The library relied on the immunoSEQ multiplex PCR assay. For the multiplex PCR, a mixture combining 60 forward primers for TCR Vbeta segments and 13 reverse primers for TCR Jbeta segments was used. TCRdb holds this immuneACCESS table with in-frame rearrangements only. Some clones are missing; in checked studies, unresolved V genes explain under half, and the rest has no known cause. The sample has more than 55,000 clones on record, roughly 80% of them singletons. The ten largest clones take up under 4% of the sample. Sequenced: PBMCs. The receptor source for this set is a woman aged 35 to 49 in good health and CMV-seronegative.

V usage is TRBV27 and J usage is TRBJ1-5; 8 positions match TRBD1. J gave up 5 bases and V 5 bases, and 17 bases lay outside the gene matches. The germline CDR1 and CDR2 sequences are MNHEY and SMNVEV (reference sequence). The CDR3 is made up of 18 amino acids. This CDR3 reads CASSLLAQGANVYQPQHF. CDR3 in DNA: TGTGCCAGCAGTCTTCTCGCTCAGGGGGCTAATGTCTATCAGCCCCAGCATTTT.

This sequence joins TRBV29-1 and TRBJ2-3; TRBD2 agrees at 7 bases. This CDR3 is 12 amino acids long. V shed 6 bases and J 6 bases; nucleotides not matched to a gene: 6. Germline CDR1 SQVTM, CDR2 ANQGSEA. CDR3: CSVALGGDTQYF. CDR3 nucleotides: TGCAGCGTGGCCTTGGGGGGGGATACGCAGTATTTT.

The chain recombines TRBV2 with TRBJ1-5; no definite D call. The V end lost 1 base, the J end lost 2 bases, and 18 bases lay between the germline ends. The CDR3 is 18 amino acids. Germline lookup yields CDR1 SNHLY and CDR2 FYNNEI. CDR3 bases: TGTGCCAGCAGTGAAGGACTATCGCCCTTCCCCGGCAATCAGCCCCAGCATTTT. Translation: CASSEGLSPFPGNQPQHF. Full variable domain (rest looked up from reference TRBV2 and TRBJ1-5): EPEVTQTPSHQVTQMGQEVILRCVPISNHLYFYWYRQILGQKVEFLVSFYNNEISEKSEIFDDQFSVERPDGSNFTLKIRSTKLEDSAMYFCASSEGLSPFPGNQPQHFGDGTRLSIL.

This chain links TRBV19 with TRBJ1-1; TRBD1 aligns across 7 bases. Germline lookup yields CDR1 LNHDA and CDR2 SQIVND (reference sequence). The CDR3 length is 12 residues. The J segment lost 11 bases and the V segment lost 3 bases, leaving 6 bases of the junction unmatched. CDR3 sequence reads: CASSMKGAQAFF. Here the CDR3 DNA reads TGTGCCAGTAGTATGAAGGGGGCGCAGGCTTTCTTT.

The chain combines TRBV18 with TRBJ1-1; D gene ambiguous. The CDR3 has 16 amino acids. V was clipped by 0 bases and J by 0 bases, with 11 bases between them. Germline CDR1 KGHSH, CDR2 LQKENI. CDR3 coding DNA: TGTGCCAGCTCACCACCGAGTAAGCCTATGAACACTGAAGCTTTCTTT. This translates into CASSPPSKPMNTEAFF.

This clone has a handful of counts. The genes are TRBV5-1 and TRBJ2-5, with 14 nucleotides matching TRBD2. CDR1 and CDR2 (germline): SGHRS, YFSETQ. This CDR3 is built from 17 residues. Trimming cost V 0 bases and J 6 bases; bases outside gene matches: 7. This chain's CDR3 is CASSLVVGTSGRKTQYF. The CDR3 DNA reads TGCGCCAGCAGCTTGGTTGTCGGGACTAGCGGGAGAAAGACCCAGTACTTC.

V and J are TRBV19 and TRBJ2-4; 9 bases fit TRBD2. This CDR3 is 15 amino acids long. Germline CDR1 and CDR2: LNHDA and SQIVND (reference sequence). V lost 9 bases to trimming and J lost 3 bases; unmatched junction nucleotides: 9. The CDR3 region is CASRLAGGVKNIQYF. CDR3 DNA sequence: TGTGCCAGCCGACTGGCGGGAGGGGTCAAAAACATTCAGTACTTC.

The chain uses TRBV25-1 and TRBJ1-3; no reliable D call. The CDR3 runs 14 residues. CDR1 is MGHDK and CDR2 is SYGVNS in the germline V gene. Trimming took off 3 bases at V and 0 bases at J, with 6 bases between the two ends. In DNA, the CDR3 is TGTGCCAGCAGTGAGACTGGCTCTGGAAACACCATATATTTT. It codes for CASSETGSGNTIYF. Together with reference TRBV25-1 and TRBJ1-3, the CDR3 gives the full variable domain: EADIYQTPRYLVIGTGKKITLECSQTMGHDKMYWYQQDPGMELHLIHYSYGVNSTEKGDLSSESTVSRIRTEHFPLTLESARPSHTSQYLCASSETGSGNTIYFGEGSWLTVV.

The V gene is TRBV28, the J gene TRBJ1-1; no clear D gene. Trimming took off 7 bases at V and 2 bases at J, with 2 bases between the two ends. This CDR3 is built from 10 residues. Germline assignment: CDR1 MDHEN and CDR2 SYDVKM. The CDR3 region has the DNA TGTGCCAGCACTAACACTGAAGCTTTCTTT. Its translation is CASTNTEAFF.

The chain is built from TRBV28 and TRBJ2-7; 7 bases match TRBD1. V lost 4 bases to trimming and J lost 0 bases; unmatched junction nucleotides: 6. The CDR3 contains 15 residues. Germline V gene data show CDR1 as MDHEN and CDR2 as SYDVKM. In nucleotides, the CDR3 is TGTGCCAGCAGTTCAGGGGGTGCGAACTCCTACGAGCAGTACTTC. It translates to CASSSGGANSYEQYF.

The chain employs TRBV28 and TRBJ2-7; a possible D gene is TRBD1 (6 bases). Trimming left V 5 bases short and J 2 bases short, with 16 bases between. This CDR3 has 15 amino acids. Germline values: CDR1 MDHEN, CDR2 SYDVKM. The CDR3, as DNA: TGTGCCAGCAGTATTACGGGGACACAACCCTACGAGCAGTACTTC. Amino acid sequence: CASSITGTQPYEQYF.

Here the CDR3 DNA reads TGTGCCAGCAGCTCCTGGACAGTAAGGGGCTACACCTTC. This sequence encodes CASSSWTVRGYTF. The rearrangement uses TRBV7-9 and TRBJ1-2; tentatively, D is TRBD1 (6 bases). The CDR3 spans 13 residues. Germline CDR1 SEHNR, CDR2 FQNEAQ (reference sequence). V lost 4 bases and J lost 8, with 14 bases in between. Together with reference TRBV7-9 and TRBJ1-2, the CDR3 gives the full variable domain: DTGVSQNPRHKITKRGQNVTFRCDPISEHNRLYWYRQTLGQGPEFLTYFQNEAQLEKSRLLSDRFSAERPKGSFSTLEIQRTEQGDSAMYLCASSSWTVRGYTFGSGTRLTVV.

This chain uses TRBV19 with TRBJ2-3; D not resolved. CDR3 length: 14 amino acids. V was cut by 6 bases and J by 2 bases, with 12 bases left in between. The V gene's germline CDR1 is LNHDA and CDR2 SQIVND (reference sequence). The CDR3 sequence: CASRRHGLTDTQYF. The CDR3 bases are TGTGCCAGTAGGAGACACGGCCTCACAGATACGCAGTATTTT.

This rearrangement joins TRBV29-1 to TRBJ2-2; 13 bases align to TRBD2. This CDR3 has 19 residues. Germline trimming cut 0 bases from V and 1 base from J; bases unmatched to any gene: 8. The germline V gene has CDR1 SQVTM and CDR2 ANQGSEA. The CDR3 region has the DNA TGCAGCGTTGAAGATCCAAGGACTAGCGGGAGAGAGAACACCGGGGAGCTGTTTTTT. Translated, it gives CSVEDPRTSGRENTGELFF.

V gene TRBV11-3 combines with J gene TRBJ2-5; 7 bases fit TRBD1. Germline V gives CDR1 SGHNT, CDR2 YENEEA. This CDR3 is built from 15 residues. The V and J ends lost 0 bases and 2 bases, in that order; junction bases with no gene match: 3. CDR3 loop: CASSLEGQSQETQYF. The CDR3 nucleotides read TGTGCCAGCAGCTTAGAGGGACAGTCTCAAGAGACCCAGTACTTC.

The rearrangement uses TRBV9 and TRBJ1-2; 8 nucleotides line up with TRBD1. Germline CDR1 SGDLS, CDR2 YYNGEE. Germline trimming cut 3 bases from V and 7 bases from J; bases unmatched to any gene: 11. The CDR3 is made up of 15 amino acids. As DNA, the CDR3 is TGTGCCAGCAGCGCGATGACAGGGGAGCTGTCTGGCTACACCTTC. Residues: CASSAMTGELSGYTF. The variable domain in full, completed from reference TRBV9 and TRBJ1-2, reads DSGVTQTPKHLITATGQRVTLRCSPRSGDLSVYWYQQSLDQGLQFLIQYYNGEERAKGNILERFSAQQFPDLHSELNLSSLELGDSALYFCASSAMTGELSGYTFGSGTRLTVV.

The chain carries TRBV4-1 and TRBJ2-7; possibly TRBD1 for D (5 bases). This CDR3 is built from 15 residues. V gave up 4 bases and J gave up 2 bases, with 15 bases separating them. CDR1 is MGHRA, CDR2 YSYEKL, per germline. The DNA for the CDR3 is TGCGCCAGCAGCCCAGACCCGGGCAGGGCCTACGAGCAGTACTTC. Translated, it gives CASSPDPGRAYEQYF.

CDR3 coding DNA: TGTGCCAGCAGTTACAGCGGGAGGCCCGATGAGCAGTTCTTC. Protein sequence: CASSYSGRPDEQFF. The chain recombines TRBV27 with TRBJ2-1; 9 positions agree with TRBD2. The CDR3 has 14 amino acids. Germline CDR1 and CDR2: MNHEY and SMNVEV (reference sequence). Trimming at V came to 4 bases and at J to 8 bases, leaving 6 bases not matched to a gene.

The rearrangement links TRBV19 to TRBJ1-5; perhaps TRBD1 as D (5 bases). The CDR3 consists of 16 residues. V gave up 0 bases and J gave up 1 base, with 10 bases separating them. Germline CDR1 reads LNHDA; CDR2 reads SQIVND (reference sequence). Written as DNA, the CDR3 is TGTGCCAGTAGTATAGACAGGGCCCGGAGCAATCAGCCCCAGCATTTT. This gives the protein CASSIDRARSNQPQHF.

This clone has just a few counts. The rearrangement joins TRBV27 to TRBJ1-2; 8 bases align to TRBD1. The CDR3 covers 16 residues. Per the germline V gene, CDR1 is MNHEY and CDR2 is SMNVEV (reference sequence). Trimming took 4 bases from V and 4 from J; bases not matched to a gene: 11. The CDR3 is CASSSLQGAGSYGYTF. The CDR3 DNA sequence: TGTGCCAGCAGTTCCCTGCAGGGGGCAGGAAGCTATGGCTACACCTTC.

V is TRBV28 and J is TRBJ1-2, with 7 bases fitting TRBD1. CDR1 MDHEN and CDR2 SYDVKM come from the germline V gene. The CDR3 loop spans 16 amino acids. V gave up 1 base and J gave up 4 bases; unmatched junction bases: 9. CDR3 in DNA: TGTGCCAGCAGTTTATCTTCACACAGGGGCGGCTATGGCTACACCTTC. Translation: CASSLSSHRGGYGYTF.

V is TRBV2 and J is TRBJ2-7, with 9 bases aligning to TRBD2. After removal of 6 bases from V and 4 bases from J, the junction contained 4 bases not matched to a gene. Germline CDR1 is SNHLY and CDR2 is FYNNEI. The CDR3 length is 13 residues. CDR3 in amino acids: CASRASGIYEQYF. Here the CDR3 DNA reads TGTGCCAGCAGGGCTAGCGGGATTTACGAGCAGTACTTC. Drawing the rest from reference TRBV2 and TRBJ2-7, the complete variable domain is EPEVTQTPSHQVTQMGQEVILRCVPISNHLYFYWYRQILGQKVEFLVSFYNNEISEKSEIFDDQFSVERPDGSNFTLKIRSTKLEDSAMYFCASRASGIYEQYFGPGTRLTVT.